Below, 21 T cell receptor beta chains from the same sample are listed, as sequenced in a study of control samples from healthy donors and cancer patients. Some clones are missing from TCRdb's copy, which holds only in-frame ones; the method was immunoSEQ multiplex PCR. The sample has around 110,000 clones; 93% are singletons. The sequenced material came from blood. The receptors stem from a man between 25 and 39 years old in good health.

The CDR3 reads CASTTQGIAADTQYF. The CDR3 DNA follows: TGTGCCAGCACTACACAGGGGATCGCTGCAGATACGCAGTATTTT. This chain links TRBV7-8 with TRBJ2-3; 7 bases map to TRBD1. This CDR3 region has 15 residues. Germline V gives CDR1 SGHVS, CDR2 FQNEAQ. V dropped 7 bases and J dropped 4; count of bases not matched to a gene: 11.

The gene calls are TRBV5-3 and TRBJ2-7; possibly TRBD2 for D (5 bases). TRBV5-3 is placed among ORFs of uncertain function. Trimming shortened V by 3 bases and J by 0 bases, and 19 bases separated the two germline ends. The CDR3 sequence is 17 residues long. CDR3 in amino acids: CARSSPGRRAISYEQYV. In DNA form, the CDR3 reads TGTGCCAGAAGCTCGCCTGGGAGAAGGGCAATCTCCTACGAGCAGTACGTC.

This clone was recorded only once. The genes are TRBV28 and TRBJ1-2; D is ambiguous. Trimming took off 5 bases at V and 6 bases at J, with 13 bases between the two ends. CDR3 size: 13 residues. Germline assignment: CDR1 MDHEN and CDR2 SYDVKM. CDR3 DNA sequence: TGTGCCAGCAGTCCCCGAGACCTCCATGGCTACACCTTC. Translating it yields CASSPRDLHGYTF.

The chain joins TRBV12-5 to TRBJ2-2; D might be TRBD2 (6 bases). The germline CDR1 and CDR2 sequences are LGHNT and FRNRAP. The CDR3 is made up of 16 amino acids. V dropped 2 bases and J dropped 4 bases, with 14 bases sitting between them. CDR3 coding DNA: TGTGCTAGTGGTTTGAGTGGGGGGTCGCGCACCGGGGAGCTGTTTTTT. Translating gives CASGLSGGSRTGELFF.

The V gene is TRBV6-1, the J gene TRBJ2-1; D perhaps matches TRBD2 (6 bases). V was clipped by 3 bases and J by 6 bases, with 18 bases between them. This CDR3 has 16 amino acids. Germline lookup yields CDR1 MNHNS and CDR2 SASEGT. CDR3 in DNA: TGTGCCAGCAGTGATCCCGGGGAATTTAGCGGCAATGAGCAGTTCTTC. It yields the protein CASSDPGEFSGNEQFF.

This chain connects TRBV27 to TRBJ1-6; 7 bases match TRBD1. This CDR3 contains 16 residues. In germline, CDR1 is MNHEY, CDR2 SMNVEV (reference sequence). Trimming took 4 bases from V and 6 from J; bases not matched to a gene: 9. The CDR3 region is CASSSPLEGANSPLHF. The CDR3 nucleotides are TGTGCCAGCAGTTCCCCATTGGAGGGGGCTAATTCACCCCTCCACTTT.

The chain employs TRBV7-8 and TRBJ1-1; D not certain. CDR1 is SGHVS, CDR2 FQNEAQ, per germline. Trimming stripped 6 bases from V and 4 bases from J, with 6 bases between. CDR3 size: 11 residues. The CDR3 loop is CASSRGTEAFF. The CDR3 DNA sequence: TGTGCCAGCAGTCGAGGCACTGAAGCTTTCTTT.

This rearrangement joins TRBV6-5 to TRBJ1-2; no firm D call. The CDR3 extends over 13 amino acids. V lost 6 bases, J lost 5 bases, and 13 bases lay in between. Germline lookup yields CDR1 MNHEY and CDR2 SVGAGI. The chain's CDR3 is CASRPDGPYGYTF. The CDR3 coding sequence is TGTGCCAGCAGGCCCGACGGACCTTATGGCTACACCTTC.

J is TRBJ1-2 and V is TRBV6-4; no clear D gene. V was clipped by 9 bases and J by 8 bases, with 22 bases between them. CDR1 and CDR2 (germline): MRHNA, SNTAGT. This CDR3 has 14 residues. CDR3 region: CARSQRRAPKGYTF. The CDR3 region has the DNA TGTGCCAGATCTCAAAGGAGGGCACCAAAAGGCTACACCTTC.

With regard to this clone: At one end the junction does not follow the germline gene, possibly because of a read error. The chain uses TRBV2 and TRBJ2-1, with unresolved D. The length of the CDR3 is 11 residues. Germline V gives CDR1 SNHLY, CDR2 FYNNEI. CDR3 amino acids: CASSEGVWWVF. For the CDR3, the DNA is TGTGCCAGCAGTGAAGGGGTTTGGTGGGTCTTC.

The V and J genes are TRBV28 and TRBJ2-5; 13 bases agree with TRBD2. Trimming cost V 8 bases and J 0 bases; bases outside gene matches: 6. The CDR3 contains 16 residues. Germline values: CDR1 MDHEN, CDR2 SYDVKM. The CDR3, as DNA: TGTGCCAGCCGGGGGGGACTAGCGGGGTACCAAGAGACCCAGTACTTC. Translating it yields CASRGGLAGYQETQYF.

This sequence joins TRBV19 and TRBJ2-3, with D unclear. Germline V gene sequence: CDR1 LNHDA, CDR2 SQIVND (reference sequence). The CDR3 has 12 residues. Trimming took 8 bases from V and 2 from J, leaving 8 bases between them. The CDR3 spells CASSFNTDTQYF. The CDR3 DNA is TGTGCCAGTTCTTTTAACACAGATACGCAGTATTTT.

V gene TRBV4-1 combines with J gene TRBJ2-6, with a weak D call TRBD2 (6 bases). V was trimmed by 5 bases and J by 0 bases, leaving 11 bases between them. CDR3 length: 16 residues. Looked up from germline, CDR1 is MGHRA and CDR2 is YSYEKL. The CDR3 region has the DNA TGCGCCAGCAGCGGACGGGAGACCTCTGGGGCCAACGTCCTGACTTTC. Translated, it gives CASSGRETSGANVLTF.

The chain is built from TRBV25-1 and TRBJ2-5; 7 bases match TRBD1. CDR3 length: 15 residues. V lost 3 bases to trimming and J lost 2 bases; unmatched junction nucleotides: 6. The germline CDR1 and CDR2 sequences are MGHDK and SYGVNS. CDR3 region: CASSETGFGQETQYF. CDR3 in DNA: TGTGCCAGCAGTGAGACAGGGTTCGGACAAGAGACCCAGTACTTC.

The J gene is TRBJ1-2, the V gene TRBV7-9, with D perhaps matching TRBD1 (6 bases). CDR1 is SEHNR and CDR2 is FQNEAQ in the germline V gene (reference sequence). V was pared by 6 bases and J by 7 bases, with 18 bases between. The CDR3 spans 14 residues. The CDR3 nucleotides read TGTGCCAGCAGACCGGACAGTACCCTTGGTGGCTACACCTTC. As protein: CASRPDSTLGGYTF.

The chain combines TRBV10-1 with TRBJ2-7, with D uncertain. Per germline, CDR1 WNHNN and CDR2 SYGVQD (reference sequence). V was pared by 4 bases and J by 4 bases, with 14 bases between. The CDR3 contains 14 residues. The CDR3 region is CASSGAPRFYEQYV. The CDR3 DNA reads TGCGCCAGCAGTGGGGCCCCGAGGTTTTACGAGCAGTACGTC.

The V gene is TRBV7-3, the J gene TRBJ2-7; perhaps D is TRBD1 or TRBD2 (5 bases each). From germline, CDR1 is SGHTA and CDR2 FQGTGA. The V gene lost 5 bases and the J gene lost 2 bases, with 16 bases spanning the gap. The CDR3 is 15 residues long. CDR3 loop: CASSPSRGSAYEQYF. The CDR3 region has the DNA TGTGCCAGCAGCCCATCACGGGGCAGTGCCTACGAGCAGTACTTC.

This clone appeared a single time. The CDR3: CASSLGRGRNQPQHF. The CDR3 DNA follows: TGTGCCAGCAGCCTGGGAAGGGGGAGAAATCAGCCCCAGCATTTT. The chain carries TRBV3-1 (or the pseudogene TRBV3-2) and TRBJ1-5, with D perhaps matching TRBD1 (6 bases). The CDR3 spans 15 residues. V lost 4 bases, J lost 4 bases, and 14 bases lay in between. Germline CDR1 and CDR2: LGHDT and YNNKEL (reference sequence).

The chain combines TRBV5-4 with TRBJ2-3; no firm D call. V was shortened by 4 bases and J by 2 bases, with 17 bases between the two germline ends. The germline CDR1 and CDR2 sequences are SGHNT and YYREEE (reference sequence). This CDR3 comprises 16 residues. In DNA, the CDR3 is TGTGCCAGCAGCCTAGGGATTAAACCTCCCACAGATACGCAGTATTTT. Its protein product is CASSLGIKPPTDTQYF.

V and J are TRBV2 and TRBJ2-3; D not certain. V gave up 5 bases and J gave up 6 bases, with 15 bases separating them. Germline V CDR1 and CDR2: SNHLY, FYNNEI. The CDR3 spans 14 residues. CDR3 region: CASSWHLNRDTQYF. CDR3 in DNA: TGTGCCAGCAGTTGGCACCTCAACCGGGATACGCAGTATTTT.

The chain is built from TRBV19 and TRBJ1-1; D call uncertain. This CDR3 region has 12 residues. Germline V lookup: CDR1 LNHDA, CDR2 SQIVND (reference sequence). The V end lost 0 bases, the J end lost 7 bases, and 6 bases lay between the germline ends. The CDR3: CASSIEGFEAFF. CDR3 DNA: TGTGCCAGTAGTATAGAGGGGTTTGAAGCTTTCTTT.